The 18 T cell receptor beta chains in this list originate from one sample, sequenced in a study of blood T cell repertoires in COVID-19. Method: immunoSEQ multiplex PCR; TCRdb's copy keeps in-frame clones and lacks some. The sample comprises fewer than 500,000 clones, about 85% of which are singletons, and just under 2% rests with the top ten. Sequencing used PBMCs or T cells enriched from blood (not recorded which). These receptors all stem from a woman in her late teens or twenties with acute COVID-19.

V usage is TRBV7-2 and J usage is TRBJ2-7; 7 nucleotides agree with TRBD2. Trimming at V came to 3 bases and at J to 0 bases, leaving 5 bases not matched to a gene. The CDR3 totals 15 residues. Germline CDR1 SGHTA, CDR2 FQGNSA. For the CDR3, the DNA is TGTGCCAGCAGCTTGGTGCGGGGGAGCTCCTACGAGCAGTACTTC. Amino acids: CASSLVRGSSYEQYF.

This chain joins TRBV4-3 and TRBJ2-2, with 8 bases that match TRBD1. The CDR3 sequence is 14 residues long. Germline trimming cut 4 bases from V and 7 bases from J; bases unmatched to any gene: 5. The germline gives CDR1 LGHNA, CDR2 YSLEER. This chain's CDR3 is CASSPDRENGELFF. DNA of the CDR3: TGCGCCAGCAGCCCGGACAGGGAAAACGGGGAGCTGTTTTTT.

The genes are TRBV6-1 and TRBJ2-7; perhaps TRBD2 as D (5 bases). Trimming took off 0 bases at V and 1 base at J, with 13 bases between the two ends. This CDR3 is 16 amino acids long. Germline CDR1 MNHNS, CDR2 SASEGT. CDR3 coding DNA: TGTGCCAGCAGTGAAGCGCATAACCCGGGGTCCTACGAGCAGTACTTC. This encodes CASSEAHNPGSYEQYF.

This chain uses TRBV30 with TRBJ1-2, with a possible D match to TRBD1 (5 bases). This CDR3 is 12 amino acids long. Germline V gene sequence: CDR1 GTSNPN, CDR2 SVGIG (reference sequence). The ends were cut back, 5 bases at V and 0 bases at J, with 7 bases in the middle. CDR3 sequence (DNA): TGTGCCTGGTCGACAGCTAACTATGGCTACACCTTC. It is translated as CAWSTANYGYTF.

The genes are TRBV14 and TRBJ2-7; D gene ambiguous. V lost 3 bases and J lost 2, with 14 bases in between. Germline CDR1 is SGHDN and CDR2 is FVKESK. This CDR3 has 15 amino acids. CDR3 DNA: TGTGCCAGCAGCCATCCCGAGCCTCATACCTACGAGCAGTACTTC. This translates into CASSHPEPHTYEQYF. The whole variable domain, remainder taken from reference TRBV14 and TRBJ2-7, is EAGVTQFPSHSVIEKGQTVTLRCDPISGHDNLYWYRRVMGKEIKFLLHFVKESKQDESGMPNNRFLAERTGGTYSTLKVQPAELEDSGVYFCASSHPEPHTYEQYFGPGTRLTVT.

V and J are TRBV4-3 and TRBJ1-2, with a tentative D call TRBD1 (6 bases). Trimming removed 0 bases at V and 10 bases at J, with 21 bases between. The CDR3 runs 16 residues. Germline V gene data show CDR1 as LGHNA and CDR2 as YSLEER. The CDR3 nucleotides read TGCGCCAGCAGCCAAGATCTCCTAGGGGGACGTCAGGCCTACACCTTC. Protein product: CASSQDLLGGRQAYTF.

This clone was recorded only once. Here the CDR3 reads CASSQGGRGTEAFF. CDR3 DNA sequence: TGTGCCAGCAGCCAAGGAGGCAGGGGCACTGAAGCTTTCTTT. This chain uses TRBV3-1 (or the pseudogene TRBV3-2) with TRBJ1-1, with a tentative D call TRBD1 (6 bases). Trimming shortened V by 1 base and J by 4 bases, and 10 bases separated the two germline ends. This CDR3 is 14 amino acids long. CDR1 is LGHDT, CDR2 YNNKEL, per germline (reference sequence).

The chain couples TRBV6-5 to TRBJ1-2; 7 bases fit TRBD1. The CDR3 sequence is 15 residues long. V shed 5 bases and J 3 bases; nucleotides not matched to a gene: 9. The germline CDR1 and CDR2 sequences are MNHEY and SVGAGI. The CDR3 nucleotides read TGTGCCAGCAGTACCGCCCTTACAGGGGACTATGGCTACACCTTC. Translating gives CASSTALTGDYGYTF.

The chain recombines TRBV10-1 with TRBJ2-3; tentative D call: TRBD2 (5 bases). Looked up from germline, CDR1 is WNHNN and CDR2 is SYGVQD (reference sequence). There are 13 residues in the CDR3. The germline V and J ends were trimmed by 8 bases and 0 bases, with 9 bases remaining between them. CDR3 residues: CASGSYSTDTQYF. The CDR3 DNA is TGCGCCAGCGGGAGTTACAGCACAGATACGCAGTATTTT.

This rearrangement joins TRBV19 to TRBJ2-7; a possible D gene is TRBD2 (6 bases). V dropped 4 bases and J dropped 3 bases, with 13 bases sitting between them. The CDR3 extends over 14 amino acids. Germline V gives CDR1 LNHDA, CDR2 SQIVND (reference sequence). CDR3 DNA: TGTGCCAGTAGTACCGGGACTGGGGTCTACGAGCAGTACTTC. This translates into CASSTGTGVYEQYF.

V is TRBV11-2 and J is TRBJ2-1; 9 nucleotides align to TRBD1. CDR1 and CDR2 (germline): SGHAT, FQNNGV. V lost 8 bases to trimming and J lost 0 bases; unmatched junction nucleotides: 11. CDR3 length: 17 residues. For the CDR3, the DNA is TGTGCCAGCTCCACTTACCGGGACAGGGACTCCTACAATGAGCAGTTCTTC. This sequence encodes CASSTYRDRDSYNEQFF.

The chain combines TRBV6-1 with TRBJ1-2; 8 bases agree with TRBD1. This CDR3 region has 13 residues. J lost 4 bases, V lost 2 bases, and 0 bases had no gene match. Germline CDR1 and CDR2: MNHNS and SASEGT. CDR3 in DNA: TGTGCCAGCAGTGAAACAGGGGGCTATGGCTACACCTTC. It codes for CASSETGGYGYTF.

The CDR3 DNA is TGTGCCAGCAGTGTCTCAGGCTATAGCGGAGCAGATACGCAGTATTTT. It is translated as CASSVSGYSGADTQYF. The V gene is TRBV6-1, the J gene TRBJ2-3, with D perhaps TRBD2 (6 bases). V shed 4 bases and J shed 4 bases, with 18 bases lying between them. The germline CDR1 and CDR2 sequences are MNHNS and SASEGT. The CDR3 contains 16 residues.

This chain links TRBV5-4 with TRBJ1-6, with D uncertain. Germline V gives CDR1 SGHNT, CDR2 YYREEE (reference sequence). The length of the CDR3 is 13 residues. V was cut by 3 bases and J by 6 bases, with 7 bases left in between. The CDR3 DNA follows: TGTGCCAGCAGCTGGAGTGGTAATTCACCCCTCCACTTT. This sequence encodes CASSWSGNSPLHF.

V and J are TRBV30 and TRBJ1-1; D is ambiguous. The CDR3 contains 12 residues. V lost 4 bases to trimming and J lost 6 bases, with 12 bases between them. From germline, CDR1 is GTSNPN and CDR2 SVGIG (reference sequence). This CDR3 reads CAWIRLAAEAFF. The CDR3 DNA reads TGTGCCTGGATTCGTTTGGCTGCTGAAGCTTTCTTT.

This rearrangement joins TRBV23-1 to TRBJ2-7; 10 bases fit TRBD1. TRBV23-1 is known as an ORF, though its function is uncertain. The CDR3 has 18 amino acids. V lost 1 base, J lost 2 bases, and 11 bases stayed unmatched. The CDR3 nucleotides read TGCGCCAGCAGTCAATGGAAAAACCCCGGGACAGGGGCCTACGAGCAGTACTTC. Its protein product is CASSQWKNPGTGAYEQYF.

The DNA of the CDR3 is TGTGCCAGCAGTTACAGACAGGGCTCCCCGAACTACGAGCAGTACTTC. Translated, it gives CASSYRQGSPNYEQYF. The chain uses TRBV6-5 and TRBJ2-7; 7 nucleotides line up with TRBD1. This CDR3 is 16 amino acids long. The V gene's germline CDR1 is MNHEY and CDR2 SVGAGI. The junction had 10 bases not matched to a gene; V was cut back by 2 bases and J by 3 bases.

V gene TRBV6-5 combines with J gene TRBJ1-2; D is undetermined. Germline values: CDR1 MNHEY, CDR2 SVGAGI. The CDR3 runs 14 residues. The V gene lost 3 bases and the J gene lost 1 base, with 9 bases spanning the gap. The CDR3 loop is CASSYQAFNYGYTF. CDR3 coding DNA: TGTGCCAGCAGTTATCAAGCTTTTAACTATGGCTACACCTTC.